This entry features one T cell receptor (beta chain) sequence. These data originate in a study of blood T cell repertoires in COVID-19. For the study at large: There were acute and convalescent COVID-19 samples, and they came from the United States, Italy and Spain. Sample material is recorded as cDNA or gDNA derived from T cells, B-cell-depleted T cells, or PBMCs.

CDR1 and CDR2 from the germline V gene are MNHEY and SVGAGI. This CDR3 contains 14 residues. V was clipped by 6 bases and J by 6 bases; unmatched bases: 10. Some clones are missing from TCRdb's copy, which holds only in-frame ones; the method was immunoSEQ multiplex PCR. Counted here are about 350,000 clones, about 86% occurring once; the ten biggest clones make up 7.1%. The chain links TRBV6-5 to TRBJ1-2, with 7 bases fitting TRBD1. This sequence was found in a woman in her fifties or sixties with COVID-19, enrolled during active disease. Sequences were obtained from peripheral blood. CDR3 residues: CASRKTGDVDGYTF. The CDR3 nucleotides are TGTGCCAGCAGAAAAACAGGGGATGTCGATGGCTACACCTTC.